This is a list of T cell receptor beta chains from one sample in a study of read filtering for tumor transcriptome and immune sequencing. TCRdb redid the calling of the reads with MiXCR, one entry per CDR3 protein. The sample includes roughly 130,000 distinct CDR3 sequences, roughly 13% of them seen just once. The sequencing input was a population of CD138-negative cells sorted from bone marrow. The receptors derive from a donor over 35 with multiple myeloma. The CDR3 runs from the conserved cysteine through the conserved F or W. The D gene is left open where the match is weak. Clone size is stated in some rows and not others, as once, few, many or a class when expanded.

cdr3_length	clone_size	j_call	d_call	v_call	cdr3_aa	cdr3_nt
13	many	TRBJ2-1	TRBD1	TRBV7-2	CASSFRDSNEQFF	TGTGCCAGCAGCTTCCGGGACAGCAATGAGCAGTTCTTC
15	few	TRBJ2-2	TRBD2	TRBV28	CASLNGASGTGELLF	TGTGCCAGCCTCAATGGGGCTAGCGGAACCGGGGAGCTGCTTTTT
16	many	TRBJ2-5	TRBD1	TRBV20-1	CSARDGDRGFRETQYF	TGCAGTGCTAGAGATGGGGACAGGGGGTTTCGAGAGACCCAGTACTTC
16	few	TRBJ2-7	TRBD1	TRBV15	CATSSTPGQSSYEQYF	TGTGCCACCAGCTCTACCCCGGGACAGAGCTCCTACGAGCAGTACTTC
15	many	TRBJ2-5	-	TRBV7-3	CASSSRPGGQETQYF	TGTGCCAGCAGCTCCCGGCCTGGCGGACAAGAGACCCAGTACTTC
16	many	TRBJ2-3	-	TRBV20-1	CSADPPGTQVLGTQYF	TGCAGTGCCGACCCTCCCGGGACTCAGGTTTTGGGTACGCAGTATTTT
13	many	TRBJ1-1	-	TRBV11-3	CASSLSENTEAFF	TGTGCCAGCAGCTTATCGGAGAACACTGAAGCTTTCTTT
14	many	TRBJ2-5	TRBD2	TRBV15	CATSRGLAEETQYF	TGTGCCACCAGCAGAGGACTAGCGGAGGAGACCCAGTACTTC
13	many	TRBJ1-1	-	TRBV10-3	CAIIQGPGTEAFF	TGTGCCATCATTCAGGGGCCGGGGACTGAAGCTTTCTTT
14	many	TRBJ1-1	TRBD1	TRBV5-1	CASEPGQGYTEAFF	TGCGCCAGCGAACCGGGACAGGGATATACTGAAGCTTTCTTT
16	many	TRBJ2-1	TRBD1	TRBV19	CASSLQGAPNVVEQFF	TGTGCCAGTAGCCTACAGGGGGCGCCTAATGTCGTTGAGCAGTTCTTC
13	many	TRBJ2-3	-	TRBV5-1	CASSLWGPDTQYF	TGCGCCAGCAGCTTGTGGGGGCCAGATACGCAGTATTTT
13	many	TRBJ1-6	-	TRBV12-3/TRBV12-4	CASSLQIGSPLHF	TGTGCCAGCAGTCTACAGATTGGTTCACCCCTCCACTTT
14	many	TRBJ1-4	-	TRBV6-5	CASSRGVSNEKLFF	TGTGCCAGCAGCCGGGGAGTCAGCAATGAAAAACTGTTTTTT
14	many	TRBJ2-3	TRBD1	TRBV10-3	CAIRGQGVWDTQYF	TGTGCCATCAGAGGACAGGGGGTGTGGGATACGCAGTATTTT
16	many	TRBJ2-3	-	TRBV3-1	CASSQDPAGLTDTQYF	TGTGCCAGCAGCCAAGATCCAGCGGGTCTCACAGATACGCAGTATTTT
12	many	TRBJ1-1	-	TRBV20-1	CSARGGVPEAFF	TGCAGTGCTCGAGGGGGGGTCCCTGAAGCTTTCTTT
14	few	TRBJ2-5	-	TRBV5-1	CASSQRTDQETQYF	TGCGCCAGCAGCCAAAGGACAGATCAAGAGACCCAGTACTTC
16	many	TRBJ2-1	TRBD2	TRBV5-5	CASSPPSGLAVNEQFF	TGTGCCAGCAGCCCACCCTCGGGACTAGCGGTCAATGAGCAGTTCTTC
14	many	TRBJ2-7	-	TRBV20-1	CSASGGTSSYEQYF	TGCAGTGCTAGTGGCGGGACAAGCTCCTACGAGCAGTACTTC
15	many	TRBJ2-1	TRBD2	TRBV12-3/TRBV12-4	CASSLWGLAYNEQFF	TGTGCCAGCAGTTTATGGGGACTAGCTTACAATGAGCAGTTCTTC
19	-	TRBJ2-3	TRBD2	TRBV5-6	CASSLFWTSGGALADTQYF	TGTGCCAGCAGCTTGTTTTGGACTAGCGGGGGGGCCCTCGCAGATACGCAGTATTTT
16	many	TRBJ2-1	-	TRBV19	CASSLTAPQSYNEQFF	TGTGCCAGTAGTCTGACGGCACCTCAATCCTACAATGAGCAGTTCTTC
11	few	TRBJ2-2	-	TRBV12-3/TRBV12-4	CASGTTGELFF	TGTGCCAGCGGTACCACCGGGGAGCTGTTTTTT
15	many	TRBJ1-6	-	TRBV7-9	CASSLDRGSRPPLHF	TGTGCCAGCAGCTTGGATCGGGGGTCTCGTCCACCCCTCCACTTT
15	many	TRBJ2-3	TRBD1	TRBV2	CASSSGTGVQDTQYF	TGTGCCAGCAGCTCCGGGACAGGGGTTCAAGATACGCAGTATTTT
12	many	TRBJ1-5	-	TRBV7-9	CASSGAFAPQHF	TGTGCCAGCAGCGGAGCCTTTGCGCCCCAGCATTTT
13	few	TRBJ1-1	TRBD1	TRBV29-1	CSGAGTVNTEAFF	TGCAGCGGGGCCGGGACAGTGAACACTGAAGCTTTCTTT
15	many	TRBJ1-5	-	TRBV5-1	CASSLDPGADQPQHF	TGCGCCAGCAGCTTGGACCCGGGGGCCGATCAGCCCCAGCATTTT
15	few	TRBJ2-1	TRBD2	TRBV5-1	CASSSGLVLSNGQFF	TGCGCCAGCAGCTCTGGACTAGTCTTGTCCAATGGGCAGTTCTTC
13	many	TRBJ2-1	-	TRBV10-3	CAISESNNNEQFF	TGTGCCATCAGTGAGTCCAATAACAATGAGCAGTTCTTC
14	few	TRBJ1-5	-	TRBV30	CAWSVRSGGQPQHF	TGTGCCTGGAGTGTGAGGTCGGGAGGTCAGCCCCAGCATTTT
13	many	TRBJ2-5	-	TRBV7-3	CASSLDQQETQYF	TGTGCCAGCAGCTTAGACCAGCAAGAGACCCAGTACTTC
14	many	TRBJ1-1	-	TRBV20-1	CSARGDKSGSEAFF	TGCAGTGCTAGAGGTGACAAGTCGGGTAGCGAAGCTTTCTTT
14	many	TRBJ2-1	TRBD2	TRBV28	CASSRTSVSNEQFF	TGTGCCAGCAGTCGGACTAGCGTCAGCAATGAGCAGTTCTTC
18	many	TRBJ2-1	TRBD2	TRBV7-3	CASSGTSGRTLSYNEQFF	TGTGCCAGCAGCGGTACTAGCGGGAGGACCTTATCCTACAATGAGCAGTTCTTC
16	many	TRBJ2-6	-	TRBV20-1	CSADGGSYSGANVLTF	TGCAGTGCCGACGGGGGCTCTTACTCTGGGGCCAACGTCCTGACTTTC
13	many	TRBJ2-1	-	TRBV28	CASSLTRIKEQFF	TGTGCCAGCAGTTTAACTAGGATAAAAGAGCAGTTCTTC
15	many	TRBJ2-2	TRBD2	TRBV10-3	CAIRGLAGANGELFF	TGTGCCATCAGGGGACTAGCGGGAGCAAATGGGGAGCTGTTTTTT
20	few	TRBJ2-5	TRBD1	TRBV12-5	CASGLTPYEGQRILQETQYF	TGTGCTAGTGGTTTAACCCCCTACGAGGGACAGCGAATTCTCCAAGAGACCCAGTACTTC
14	-	TRBJ2-7	TRBD1	TRBV30	CAWRTRDRSYEQYF	TGTGCCTGGAGGACCCGGGACAGGTCCTACGAGCAGTACTTC